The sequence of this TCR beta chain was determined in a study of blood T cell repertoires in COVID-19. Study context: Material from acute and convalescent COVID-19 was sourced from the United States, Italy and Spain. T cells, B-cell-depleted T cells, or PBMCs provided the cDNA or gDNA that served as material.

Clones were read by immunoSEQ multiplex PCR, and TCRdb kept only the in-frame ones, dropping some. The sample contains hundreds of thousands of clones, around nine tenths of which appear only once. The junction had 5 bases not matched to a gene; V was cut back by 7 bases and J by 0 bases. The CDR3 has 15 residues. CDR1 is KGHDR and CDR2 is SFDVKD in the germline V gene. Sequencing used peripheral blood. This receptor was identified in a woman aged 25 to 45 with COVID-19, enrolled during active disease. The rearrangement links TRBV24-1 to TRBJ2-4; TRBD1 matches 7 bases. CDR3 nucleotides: TGTGCCACCAGCGGGACAGACCTAGCCAAAAACATTCAGTACTTC. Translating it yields CATSGTDLAKNIQYF.